This TCR beta chain was captured by sequencing in a study of shared clonotypes between healthy human individuals. Study details: The people who gave samples were two women and three men aged 18 to 49.

The donors were adults (healthy and HIV-negative) with no recent acute infections or vaccinations. Trimming removed 5 bases from V and 1 base from J; junction bases left unmatched: 6. Germline V CDR1 and CDR2: SGHTA, FQGNSA. The CDR3 has 16 residues. Running of the assay took place at deep level. Profiling relied on immunoSEQ multiplex PCR, and the TCRdb table lists in-frame clones only, not all of them. The sample lists 530,000 or so clones, about 79% seen once, with under 15% in the top ten. The chain joins TRBV7-2 to TRBJ2-3; TRBD2 matches 10 bases. This clonotype originated in a woman aged 40 to 50 in good health. Some clones in this sample may be carry-over from other donors' samples. Source material: PBMCs. CDR3 DNA sequence: TGTGCCAGCAGCCCATGGACTAGCGGAGGCACAGATACGCAGTATTTT. Amino acid sequence: CASSPWTSGGTDTQYF.